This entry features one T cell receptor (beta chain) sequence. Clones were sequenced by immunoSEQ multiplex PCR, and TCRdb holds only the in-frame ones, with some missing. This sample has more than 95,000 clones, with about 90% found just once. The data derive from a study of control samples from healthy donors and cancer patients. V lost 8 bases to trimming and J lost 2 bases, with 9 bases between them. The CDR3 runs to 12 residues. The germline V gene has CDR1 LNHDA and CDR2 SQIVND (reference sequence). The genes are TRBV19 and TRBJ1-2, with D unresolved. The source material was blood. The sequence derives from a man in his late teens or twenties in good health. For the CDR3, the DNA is TGTGCCAGTCGTCCAGTAAACTATGGCTACACCTTC. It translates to CASRPVNYGYTF.